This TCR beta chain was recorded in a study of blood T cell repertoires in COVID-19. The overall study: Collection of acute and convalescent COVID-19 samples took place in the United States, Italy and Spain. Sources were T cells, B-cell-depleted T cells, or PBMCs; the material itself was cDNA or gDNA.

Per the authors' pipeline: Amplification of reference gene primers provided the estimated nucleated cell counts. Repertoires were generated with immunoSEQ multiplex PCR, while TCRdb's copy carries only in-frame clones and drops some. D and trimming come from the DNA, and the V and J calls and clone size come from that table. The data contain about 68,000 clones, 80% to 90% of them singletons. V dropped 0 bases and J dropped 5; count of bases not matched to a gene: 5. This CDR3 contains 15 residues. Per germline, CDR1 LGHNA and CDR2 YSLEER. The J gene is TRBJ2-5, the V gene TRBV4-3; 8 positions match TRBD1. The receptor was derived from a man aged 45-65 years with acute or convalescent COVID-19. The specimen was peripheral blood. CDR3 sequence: CASSQERDRWETQYF. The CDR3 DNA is TGCGCCAGCAGCCAAGAACGGGACAGGTGGGAGACCCAGTACTTC.